The 8 T cell receptor beta chains in this list originate from one sample, sequenced in a study of kidney transplant recipient with SARS-CoV-2 infection. Using its own MiXCR run on the reads, TCRdb lists one record per CDR3 protein. The sample includes fewer than 250,000 distinct CDR3 sequences, 29% of them seen just once. This specimen consisted of a blood sample, obtained at baseline and on day 111 from a kidney transplant recipient. The source is a male patient in his 30s who had COVID-19 and was a kidney transplant recipient. A subset of T cells may come from the graft donor.

At least ten counts were recorded for this clonotype. The V call is TRBV7-9, the J call TRBJ2-1; 8 nucleotides match TRBD2. The CDR3 runs 14 residues. The germline V gene has CDR1 SEHNR and CDR2 FQNEAQ (reference sequence). V lost 1 base to trimming and J lost 10 bases; unmatched junction nucleotides: 6. The CDR3 region is CASSLEGLAPEQFF. CDR3 DNA: TGTGCCAGCAGCTTAGAAGGACTAGCTCCCGAGCAGTTCTTC.

The chain uses TRBV7-7 and TRBJ1-2; D remains unclear. Between the trimmed V and J ends, which lost 7 bases and 4 bases, there was a span of 25 bases. CDR3 length: 17 residues. Per germline, CDR1 SSHAT and CDR2 FNYEAQ (reference sequence). The CDR3 sequence: CASNIDLKCRKTYGYTF. CDR3 sequence (DNA): TGTGCCAGCAACATCGACCTTAAGTGCCGAAAGACCTATGGCTACACCTTC.

At least ten counts were recorded for this clonotype. The chain has TRBV24-1 and TRBJ1-2; D may be TRBD1 (6 bases). The germline V gene encodes CDR1 KGHDR and CDR2 SFDVKD. With 10 bases removed from V and 2 bases from J, the gap between germline ends came to 7 bases. This CDR3 contains 11 residues. The CDR3 DNA is TGTGCCACACAGGGAAACTATGGCTACACCTTC. Translating it yields CATQGNYGYTF.

Of note for this clonotype: Just one base apart from a much larger clone, this may be a read error. The chain carries TRBV29-1 and TRBJ2-1; 10 nucleotides line up with TRBD2. The CDR3 is 15 amino acids. From germline, CDR1 is SQVTM and CDR2 ANQGSEA. In DNA form, the CDR3 reads TGCAGCGTTGGGGAGAGCGGGAGGGCGGACAATGAGCAGCTCTTC. It encodes CSVGESGRADNEQLF.

A note on this clonotype: This may stem from a read error, because a much larger clone lies one nucleotide away. The chain links TRBV7-8 to TRBJ1-4; a weak D match, TRBD1 (5 bases). The V gene lost 7 bases and the J gene lost 8 bases, with 23 bases spanning the gap. The CDR3 has 16 amino acids. Per the germline V gene, CDR1 is SGHVS and CDR2 is FQNEAQ. The CDR3 reads CASTLPGGAEREKLFF. In DNA form, the CDR3 reads TGTGCCAGCACCCTCCCTGGTGGGGCGGAACGAGAAAAACTGTTTTTT.

This clonotype was recorded many times. This CDR3 reads CASSGGLAAYEQYF. CDR3 nucleotides: TGCGCCAGCAGCGGGGGACTAGCGGCCTACGAGCAGTACTTC. The chain combines TRBV5-1 with TRBJ2-7; TRBD2 matches at 11 bases. This CDR3 has 14 amino acids. CDR1 and CDR2 from the germline V gene are SGHRS and YFSETQ. V shed 4 bases and J 2 bases; nucleotides not matched to a gene: 2.

V is TRBV6-8 and J is TRBJ1-2; no clear D. The length of the CDR3 is 17 residues. V lost 4 bases, J lost 4 bases, and 22 bases lay in between. The germline gives CDR1 MNHGY, CDR2 SAAAGT. CDR3 protein: CASSLKKPYGKAYGYTF. The CDR3 nucleotides are TGTGCCAGCAGTTTGAAAAAGCCTTACGGAAAGGCCTATGGCTACACCTTC.

Of note for this clonotype: This may stem from a read error, because a much larger clone lies one nucleotide away. The chain combines TRBV6-1 with TRBJ2-7, with D perhaps TRBD2 (5 bases). Germline V gives CDR1 MNHNS, CDR2 SASEGT. The length of the CDR3 is 14 residues. This CDR3 is CASSEEEGRNEQNF. The CDR3 bases are TGTGCCAGCAGTGAAGAAGAGGGTCGGAACGAGCAGAACTTC.